This T cell receptor (beta chain) was documented in a study of shared clonotypes between healthy human individuals. Regarding the study as a whole: Four donors held approximately 5% of naive CD4 clonotypes in common.

As for this clone: Its specificity is not known.

CD45RO-negative CD8 cells positively selected for CCR7 made up the naive population, which excluded terminally differentiated effector memory CD45RA+ cells. In the original analysis: Sequence data from immunoSEQ were junction-only and lacked quality scores; consequently, filtering differed. The repertoire was sequenced with immunoSEQ multiplex PCR; TCRdb's copy has only in-frame clones and lacks some. V, J and clone size derive from that table, while D and trimming were established from the DNA sequence. Of about 550,000 clones listed, around 95% were seen once; the top ten hold about 0.11%. Trimming shortened V by 7 bases and J by 4 bases, and 22 bases separated the two germline ends. The CDR3 loop spans 16 amino acids. Germline V gene data show CDR1 as MRHNA and CDR2 as SNTAGT.

V gene TRBV6-4 combines with J gene TRBJ1-1; D might be TRBD1 (6 bases). The sample was naive CD8+ T cells sorted from blood. The clonotype originates from a woman aged 25 to 39 in good health. For the CDR3, the DNA is TGTGCCAGCAACGGGTGGGGGGGCGCGGCGGGCACTGAAGCTTTCTTT. It yields the protein CASNGWGGAAGTEAFF.